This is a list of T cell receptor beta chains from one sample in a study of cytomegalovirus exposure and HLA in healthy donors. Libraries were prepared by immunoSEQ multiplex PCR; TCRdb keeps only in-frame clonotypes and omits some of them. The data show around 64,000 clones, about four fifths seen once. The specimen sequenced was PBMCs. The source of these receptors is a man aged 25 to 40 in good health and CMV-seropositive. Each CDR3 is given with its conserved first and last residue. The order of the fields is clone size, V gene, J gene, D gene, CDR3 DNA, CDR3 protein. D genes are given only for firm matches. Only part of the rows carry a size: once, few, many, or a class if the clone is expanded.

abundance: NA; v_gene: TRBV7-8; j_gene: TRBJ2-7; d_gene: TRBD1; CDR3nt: TGTGCCAGCAGCCTCCACCGGGACAGGAGCTCCTACGAGCAGTACTTC; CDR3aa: CASSLHRDRSSYEQYF
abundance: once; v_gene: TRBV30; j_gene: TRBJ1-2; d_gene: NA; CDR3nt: TGTGCCTGGAGTGGACCCCAGGTGTCGGTATATGGCTACACCTTC; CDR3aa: CAWSGPQVSVYGYTF
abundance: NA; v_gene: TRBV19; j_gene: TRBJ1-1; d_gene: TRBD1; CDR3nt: TGTGCCAGCCGACGGAGTACAGGGGGCGACCCTATGAACACTGAAGCTTTCTTT; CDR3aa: CASRRSTGGDPMNTEAFF
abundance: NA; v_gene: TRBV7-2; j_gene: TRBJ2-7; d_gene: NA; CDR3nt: TGTGCCAGCAGCTCGTATTACGAGCAGTACTTC; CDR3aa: CASSSYYEQYF
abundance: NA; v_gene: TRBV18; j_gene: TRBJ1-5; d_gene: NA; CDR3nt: TGTGCCAGCTCAGGAGGGGCCAGCCAGCCCCAGCATTTT; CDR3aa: CASSGGASQPQHF
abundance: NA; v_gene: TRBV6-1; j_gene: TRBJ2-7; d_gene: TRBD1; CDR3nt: TGTGCCAGCAGATGGACAGGGGTGCACGAGCAGTACTTC; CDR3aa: CASRWTGVHEQYF
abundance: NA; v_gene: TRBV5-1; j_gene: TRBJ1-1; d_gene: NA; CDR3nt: TGCGCCAGCAGCTTGGCCAGGGCCGATGAAGCTTTCTTT; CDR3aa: CASSLARADEAFF
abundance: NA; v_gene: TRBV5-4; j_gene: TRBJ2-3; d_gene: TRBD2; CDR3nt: TGTGCCAGCAGCTCCGGGACTAGCGAGGCAGATACGCAGTATTTT; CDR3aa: CASSSGTSEADTQYF
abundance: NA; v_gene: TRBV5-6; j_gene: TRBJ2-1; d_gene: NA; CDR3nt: TGTGCCAGCAGCTTACAGGGTGGGTTACAGTTCTTC; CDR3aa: CASSLQGGLQFF
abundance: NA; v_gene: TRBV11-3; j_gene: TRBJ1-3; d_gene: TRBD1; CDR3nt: TGTGCCAGCAGCTACGGCGCGGGGACAGGTTATGGAAACACCATATATTTT; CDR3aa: CASSYGAGTGYGNTIYF
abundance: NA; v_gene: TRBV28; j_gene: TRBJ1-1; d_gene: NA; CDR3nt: TGTGCCAGCACCCGCGGAGTGAACACTGAAGCTTTCTTT; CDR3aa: CASTRGVNTEAFF
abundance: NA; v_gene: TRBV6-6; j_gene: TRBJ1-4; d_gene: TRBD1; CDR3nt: TGTGCCACCCTGGGACAGAATCTAGAAAAACTGTTTTTT; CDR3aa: CATLGQNLEKLFF
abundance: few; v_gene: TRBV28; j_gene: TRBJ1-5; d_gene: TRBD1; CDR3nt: TGTGCCAGCAGTTACCTCCGGTCAGGGGGCCGGGATAGCAATCAGCCCCAGCATTTT; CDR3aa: CASSYLRSGGRDSNQPQHF
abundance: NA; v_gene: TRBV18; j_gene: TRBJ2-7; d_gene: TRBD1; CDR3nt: TGTGCCAGCTCACAGGGGGCCTCGGAATCCTACGAGCAGTACTTC; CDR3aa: CASSQGASESYEQYF
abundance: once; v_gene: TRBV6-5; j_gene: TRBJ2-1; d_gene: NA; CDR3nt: TGTGCCACCCGGCTGGGACTCTACAATGAGCAGTTCTTC; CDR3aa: CATRLGLYNEQFF
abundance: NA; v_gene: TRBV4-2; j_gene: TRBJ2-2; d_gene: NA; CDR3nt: TGTGCCAGCAGCCAAGATAGGGGGGGGGCCAGCACCGGGGAGCTGTTTTTT; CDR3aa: CASSQDRGGASTGELFF
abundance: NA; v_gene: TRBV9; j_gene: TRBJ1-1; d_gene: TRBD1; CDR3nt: TGTGCCAGCAGCGGTGACAGGGAACGAGCTTTCTTT; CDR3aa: CASSGDRERAFF
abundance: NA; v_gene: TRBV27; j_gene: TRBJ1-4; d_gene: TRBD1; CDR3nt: TGTGCCAGCAGCGTTGCGACAGGGACCAATGAAAAACTGTTTTTT; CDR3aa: CASSVATGTNEKLFF
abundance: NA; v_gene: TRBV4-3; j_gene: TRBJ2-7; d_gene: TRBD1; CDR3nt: TGCGCCAGCAGCCAAGATGTGACAGGGTTGTACGAGCAGTACTTC; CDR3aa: CASSQDVTGLYEQYF
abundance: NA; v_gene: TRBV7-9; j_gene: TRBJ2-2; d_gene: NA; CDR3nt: TGTGCCAGCAGCTTCACACCGAACACCGGGGAGCTGTTTTTT; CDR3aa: CASSFTPNTGELFF
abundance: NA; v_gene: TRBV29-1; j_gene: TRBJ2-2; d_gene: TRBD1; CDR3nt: TGCAGCGTTTTAGACAGGGGTGGAGCTTTCTCCGGGGAGCTGTTTTTT; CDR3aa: CSVLDRGGAFSGELFF
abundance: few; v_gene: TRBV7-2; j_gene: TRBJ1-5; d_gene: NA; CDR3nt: TGTGCCAGCAGCTTACGGGGGAATAGCAATCAGCCCCAGCATTTT; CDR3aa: CASSLRGNSNQPQHF
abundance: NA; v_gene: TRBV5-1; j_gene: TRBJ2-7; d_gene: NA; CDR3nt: TGCGCCAGCAGCTTGGAGGGGATCGAGCAGTACTTC; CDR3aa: CASSLEGIEQYF
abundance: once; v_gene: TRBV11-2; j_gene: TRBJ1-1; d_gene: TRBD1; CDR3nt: TGTGCCAGCAGCTTAGTTCGGACAGGTAACACTGAAGCTTTCTTT; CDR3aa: CASSLVRTGNTEAFF
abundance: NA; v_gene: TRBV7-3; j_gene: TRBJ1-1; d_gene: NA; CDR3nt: TGTGCCAGCAGCTCGACTGTGAACACTGAAGCTTTCTTT; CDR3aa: CASSSTVNTEAFF
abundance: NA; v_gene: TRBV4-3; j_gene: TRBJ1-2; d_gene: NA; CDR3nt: TGCGCCAGCAGCCAAGATTCCAGGGTGGATAACTATGGCTACACCTTC; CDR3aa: CASSQDSRVDNYGYTF
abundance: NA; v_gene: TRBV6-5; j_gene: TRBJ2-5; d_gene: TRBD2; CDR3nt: TGTGCCAGCAGTCGAACCGGGGGGGCCTTCGAGACCCAGTACTTC; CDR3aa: CASSRTGGAFETQYF
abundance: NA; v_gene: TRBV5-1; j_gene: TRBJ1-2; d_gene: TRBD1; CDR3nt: TGCGCCAGCAGCTTGGGGACAGGGGACTATGGCTACACCTTC; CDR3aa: CASSLGTGDYGYTF
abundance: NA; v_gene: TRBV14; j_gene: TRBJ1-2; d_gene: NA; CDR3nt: TGTGCCAGCAGCCCAGACGGGGTCTATGGCTACACCTTC; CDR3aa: CASSPDGVYGYTF
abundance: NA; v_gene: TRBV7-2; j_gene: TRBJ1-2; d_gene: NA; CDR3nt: TGTGCCAGCAGCTTTAATCTCGGGGATACGGGCTACACCTTC; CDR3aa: CASSFNLGDTGYTF
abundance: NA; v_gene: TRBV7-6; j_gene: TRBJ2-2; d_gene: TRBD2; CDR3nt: TGTGCCAGCAGCTTATCACTTAGCGGGGGATACGCGAACACCGGGGAGCTGTTTTTT; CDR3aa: CASSLSLSGGYANTGELFF
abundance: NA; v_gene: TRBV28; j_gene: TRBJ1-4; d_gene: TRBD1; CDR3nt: TGTGCCAGCAGTTTAACCGGGACAGGGGAGGTAAAACTGTTTTTT; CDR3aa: CASSLTGTGEVKLFF
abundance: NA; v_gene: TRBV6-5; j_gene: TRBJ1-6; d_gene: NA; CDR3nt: TGTGCCAGCAGACGAGGGGGGGGTTCACCCCTCCACTTT; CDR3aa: CASRRGGGSPLHF
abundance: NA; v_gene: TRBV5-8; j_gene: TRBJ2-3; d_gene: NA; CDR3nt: TGTGCCAGCAAGGAGGGTCGTGGTGTTTCGGATACGCAGTATTTT; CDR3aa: CASKEGRGVSDTQYF
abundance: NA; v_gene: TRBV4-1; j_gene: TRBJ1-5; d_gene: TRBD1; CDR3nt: TGCGCCAGCAGCCAAGCCCAGGGGGCAAGGCAGCCCCAGCATTTT; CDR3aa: CASSQAQGARQPQHF
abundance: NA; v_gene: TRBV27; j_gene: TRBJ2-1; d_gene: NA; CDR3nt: TGTGCCAGCAGTTTACAGTATACGGGGAATGAGCAGTTCTTC; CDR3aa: CASSLQYTGNEQFF
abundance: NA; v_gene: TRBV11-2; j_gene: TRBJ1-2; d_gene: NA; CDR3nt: TGTGCCAGCAGCTTAGGCAGGGATCAGCCTTTCACCTTC; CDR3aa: CASSLGRDQPFTF
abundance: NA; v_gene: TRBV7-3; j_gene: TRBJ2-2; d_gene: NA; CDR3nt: TGTGCCAGCAGTTTAGGGCACCTGGTCACCGGGGAGCTGTTTTTT; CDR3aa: CASSLGHLVTGELFF
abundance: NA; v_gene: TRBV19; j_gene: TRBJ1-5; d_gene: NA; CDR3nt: TGTGCCAGTAGTATAGTCCAGGTCCCGAATCAGCCCCAGCATTTT; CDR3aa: CASSIVQVPNQPQHF
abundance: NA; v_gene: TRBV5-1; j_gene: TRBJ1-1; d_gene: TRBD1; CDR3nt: TGCGCCAGCAGCGGGGGACAGGGGCGCGTCACTGAAGCTTTCTTT; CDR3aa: CASSGGQGRVTEAFF
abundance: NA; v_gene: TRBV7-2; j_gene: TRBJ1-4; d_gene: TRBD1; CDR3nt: TGTGCCAGCAGCTTAGCGCAGGGACAGGGGCAGAAAAAACTGTTTTTT; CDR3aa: CASSLAQGQGQKKLFF
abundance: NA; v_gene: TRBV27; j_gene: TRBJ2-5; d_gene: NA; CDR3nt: TGTGCCAGCAGTTTATTTGGGGGGGGCCACGGAGAGACCCAGTACTTC; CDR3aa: CASSLFGGGHGETQYF
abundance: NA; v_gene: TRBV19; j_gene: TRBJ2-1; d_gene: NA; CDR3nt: TGTGCCAGTACCCCATTAGCTGCCGGCGAGCAGTTCTTC; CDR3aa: CASTPLAAGEQFF
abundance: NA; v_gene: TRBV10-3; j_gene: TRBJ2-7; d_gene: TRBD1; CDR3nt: TGTGCCATCAGTGAGGACAGGGGGTACGAGCAGTACTTC; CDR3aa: CAISEDRGYEQYF
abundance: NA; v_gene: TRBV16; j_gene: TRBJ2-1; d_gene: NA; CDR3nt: TGTGCCAGCAGCCCCTCCAAGGGGGGGCTCTCCTACAATGAGCAGTTCTTC; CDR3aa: CASSPSKGGLSYNEQFF
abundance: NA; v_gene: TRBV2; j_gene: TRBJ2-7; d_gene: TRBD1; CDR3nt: TGTGCCAGCACACAGGGGTCCCACGAGCAGTACTTC; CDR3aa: CASTQGSHEQYF
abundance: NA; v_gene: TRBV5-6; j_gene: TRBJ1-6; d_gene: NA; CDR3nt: TGTGCCAGCAGCTTGCTCAGAAGCTCCTATAATTCACCCCTCCACTTT; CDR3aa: CASSLLRSSYNSPLHF
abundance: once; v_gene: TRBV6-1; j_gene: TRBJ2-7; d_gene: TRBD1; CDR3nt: TGTGCCAGCAGCGGAACAGGGGGCGAGACCTACGAGCAGTACTTC; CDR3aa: CASSGTGGETYEQYF
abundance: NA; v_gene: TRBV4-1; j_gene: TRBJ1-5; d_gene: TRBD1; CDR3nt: TGCGCCAGCAGCCAAGTAACAGGGGGCGCGAATCAGCCCCAGCATTTT; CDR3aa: CASSQVTGGANQPQHF
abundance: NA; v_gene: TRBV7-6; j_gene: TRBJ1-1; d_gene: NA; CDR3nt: TGTGCCAGCAGCGCGAGCGGGGCGAACACTGAAGCTTTCTTT; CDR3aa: CASSASGANTEAFF